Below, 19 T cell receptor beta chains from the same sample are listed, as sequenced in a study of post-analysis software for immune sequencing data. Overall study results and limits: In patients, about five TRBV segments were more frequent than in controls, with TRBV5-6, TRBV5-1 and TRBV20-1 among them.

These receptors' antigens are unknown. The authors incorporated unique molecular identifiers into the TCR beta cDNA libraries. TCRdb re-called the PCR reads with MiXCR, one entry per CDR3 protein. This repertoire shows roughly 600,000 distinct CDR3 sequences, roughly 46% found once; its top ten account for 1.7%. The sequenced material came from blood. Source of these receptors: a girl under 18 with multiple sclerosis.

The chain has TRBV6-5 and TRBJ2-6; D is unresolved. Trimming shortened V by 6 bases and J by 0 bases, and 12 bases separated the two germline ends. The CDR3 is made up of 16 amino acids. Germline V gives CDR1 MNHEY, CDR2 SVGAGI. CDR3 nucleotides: TGTGCCAGCAGCTTTGGCTGGGACTCTGGGGCCAACGTCCTGACTTTC. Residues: CASSFGWDSGANVLTF.

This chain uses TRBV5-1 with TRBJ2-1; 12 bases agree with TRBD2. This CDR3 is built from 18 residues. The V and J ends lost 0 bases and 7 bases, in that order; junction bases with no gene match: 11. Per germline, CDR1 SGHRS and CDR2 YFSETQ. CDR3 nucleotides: TGCGCCAGCAGCTTGGCCCTGACTAGCGGGAGTAGTTTAAATGAGCAGTTCTTC. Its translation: CASSLALTSGSSLNEQFF.

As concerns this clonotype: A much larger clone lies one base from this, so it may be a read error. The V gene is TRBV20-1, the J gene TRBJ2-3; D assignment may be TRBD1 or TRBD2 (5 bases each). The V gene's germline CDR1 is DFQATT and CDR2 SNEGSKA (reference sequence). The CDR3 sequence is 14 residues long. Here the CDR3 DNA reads TGCGGTGCTAGAGAGAGAGGGGCTGGAGATACGCAGTATTTT. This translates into CGARERGAGDTQYF.

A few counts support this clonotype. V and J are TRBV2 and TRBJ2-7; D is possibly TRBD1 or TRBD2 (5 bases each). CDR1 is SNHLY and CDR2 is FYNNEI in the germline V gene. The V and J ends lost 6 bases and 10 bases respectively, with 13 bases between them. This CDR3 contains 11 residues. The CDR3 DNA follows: TGTGCCAGCAGAGGGACGGTACCCCAGTACTTC. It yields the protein CASRGTVPQYF.

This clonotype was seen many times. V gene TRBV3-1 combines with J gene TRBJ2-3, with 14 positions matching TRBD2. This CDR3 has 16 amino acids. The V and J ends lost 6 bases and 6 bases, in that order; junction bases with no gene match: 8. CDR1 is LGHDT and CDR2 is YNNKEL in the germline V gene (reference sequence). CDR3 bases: TGTGCCAGCAGACCGACTAGCGGGGGGGTATTGGATACGCAGTATTTT. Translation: CASRPTSGGVLDTQYF.

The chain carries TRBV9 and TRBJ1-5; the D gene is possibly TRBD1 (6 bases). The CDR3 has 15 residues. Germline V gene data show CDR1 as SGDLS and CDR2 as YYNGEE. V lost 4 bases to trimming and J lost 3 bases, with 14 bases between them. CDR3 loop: CASSLDGGLNQPQHF. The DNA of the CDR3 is TGTGCCAGCAGCCTAGATGGGGGGCTCAATCAGCCCCAGCATTTT.

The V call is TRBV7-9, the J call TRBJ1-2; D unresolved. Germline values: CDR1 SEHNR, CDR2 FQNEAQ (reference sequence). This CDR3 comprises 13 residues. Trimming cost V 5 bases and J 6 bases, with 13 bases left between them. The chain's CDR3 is CASSLWQADGYTF. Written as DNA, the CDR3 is TGTGCCAGCAGCCTGTGGCAGGCGGATGGCTACACCTTC.

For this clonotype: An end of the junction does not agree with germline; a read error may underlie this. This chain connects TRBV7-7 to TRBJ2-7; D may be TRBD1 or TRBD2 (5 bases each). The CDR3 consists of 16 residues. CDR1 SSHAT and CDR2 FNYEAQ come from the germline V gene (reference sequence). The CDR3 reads CASSLGTVAGPYEQYF. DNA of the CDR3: TGTGCTAGCAGCTTAGGGACGGTCGCGGGCCCCTACGAGCAGTACTTC.

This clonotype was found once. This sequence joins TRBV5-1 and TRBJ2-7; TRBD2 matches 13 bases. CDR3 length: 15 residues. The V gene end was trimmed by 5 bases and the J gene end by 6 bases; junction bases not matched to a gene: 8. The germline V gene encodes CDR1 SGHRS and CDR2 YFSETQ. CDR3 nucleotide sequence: TGCGCCAGCAGACCTGCTGGGACTAGCGGGGTCGAGCAGTACTTC. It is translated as CASRPAGTSGVEQYF.

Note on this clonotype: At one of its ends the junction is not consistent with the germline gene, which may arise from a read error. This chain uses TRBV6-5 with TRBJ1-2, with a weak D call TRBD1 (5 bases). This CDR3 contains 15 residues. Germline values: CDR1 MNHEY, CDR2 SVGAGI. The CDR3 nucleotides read TGTGCCAGCAGCGCGACAGCATCCGCTAACCATGGCTACACCTTC. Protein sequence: CASSATASANHGYTF.

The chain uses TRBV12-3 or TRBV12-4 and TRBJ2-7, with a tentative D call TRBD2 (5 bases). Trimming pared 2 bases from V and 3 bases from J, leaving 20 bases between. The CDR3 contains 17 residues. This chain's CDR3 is CASSLRAGRGAFYEQYF. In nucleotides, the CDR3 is TGTGCCAGCAGTTTAAGGGCCGGACGGGGAGCCTTCTACGAGCAGTACTTC.

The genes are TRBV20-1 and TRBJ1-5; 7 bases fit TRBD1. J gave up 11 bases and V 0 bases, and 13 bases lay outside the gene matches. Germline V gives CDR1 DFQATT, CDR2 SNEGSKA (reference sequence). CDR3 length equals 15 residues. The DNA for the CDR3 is TGCAGTGCTAGAGATTTAAACAGGGGCAGCGGGGCCCAGCATTTT. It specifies CSARDLNRGSGAQHF.

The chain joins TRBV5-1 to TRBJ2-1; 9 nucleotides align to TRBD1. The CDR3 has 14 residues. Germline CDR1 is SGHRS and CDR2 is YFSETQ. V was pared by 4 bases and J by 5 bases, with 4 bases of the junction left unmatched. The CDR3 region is CASSRTGENNEQFF. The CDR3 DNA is TGCGCCAGCAGCCGGACAGGGGAAAACAATGAGCAGTTCTTC.

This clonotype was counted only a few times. The CDR3 DNA follows: TGTGCCAGCAGTTTACGGGGACGGGACAGGGGGCTCAACATTCAGTACTTC. This encodes CASSLRGRDRGLNIQYF. The J gene is TRBJ2-4, the V gene TRBV7-2; TRBD1 matches 12 bases. The CDR3 loop spans 17 amino acids. Germline CDR1 is SGHTA and CDR2 is FQGNSA. Trimming took 6 bases from V and 7 from J; bases not matched to a gene: 13.

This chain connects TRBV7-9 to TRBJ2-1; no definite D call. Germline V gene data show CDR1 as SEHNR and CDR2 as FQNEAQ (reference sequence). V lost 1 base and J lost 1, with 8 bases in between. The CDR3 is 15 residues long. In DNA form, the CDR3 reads TGTGCCAGCAGCTTAGAGGCGCGGTCCTACAATGAGCAGTTCTTC. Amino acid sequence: CASSLEARSYNEQFF.

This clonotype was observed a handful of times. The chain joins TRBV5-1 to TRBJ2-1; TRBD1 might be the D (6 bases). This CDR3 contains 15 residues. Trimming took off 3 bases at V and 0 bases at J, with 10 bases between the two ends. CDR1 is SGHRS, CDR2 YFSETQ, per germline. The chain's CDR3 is CASSSLTGSYNEQFF. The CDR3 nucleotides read TGCGCCAGCAGCTCATTGACAGGCTCCTACAATGAGCAGTTCTTC.

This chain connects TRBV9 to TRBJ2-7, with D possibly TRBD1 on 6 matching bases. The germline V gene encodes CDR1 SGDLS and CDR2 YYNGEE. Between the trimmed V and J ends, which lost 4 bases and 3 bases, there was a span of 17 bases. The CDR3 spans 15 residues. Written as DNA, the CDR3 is TGTGCCAGCAGCCCTACCCGAGGGACACACTACGAGCAGTACTTC. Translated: CASSPTRGTHYEQYF.

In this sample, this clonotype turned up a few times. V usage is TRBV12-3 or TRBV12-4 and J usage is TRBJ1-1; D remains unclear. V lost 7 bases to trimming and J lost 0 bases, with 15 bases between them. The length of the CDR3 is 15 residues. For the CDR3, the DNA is TGTGCCAGCAACCCGGTGGGCAGTATGAACACTGAAGCTTTCTTT. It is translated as CASNPVGSMNTEAFF.

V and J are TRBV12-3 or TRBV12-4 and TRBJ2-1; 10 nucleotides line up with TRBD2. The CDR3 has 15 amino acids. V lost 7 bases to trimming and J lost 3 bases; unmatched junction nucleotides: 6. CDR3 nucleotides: TGTGCCAGCACCCTTAGCGGGGGGCTCTACAATGAGCAGTTCTTC. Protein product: CASTLSGGLYNEQFF.